These T cell receptor beta chains were read from a single sample in a study of vaccination effects on CD4 cells after COVID-19. Antigens for these TCRs are unknown. Data came from immunoSEQ multiplex PCR; TCRdb stores just in-frame clones and leaves some out. The table includes around 67,000 clones, about 80% detected once. This specimen was CD4+ T cells from PBMCs cultured with HCoV-229E spike peptides, taken after COVID-19 vaccination. The receptor source for this set is a human donor who received a COVID-19 vaccine. CDR3s include the opening cysteine and the closing phenylalanine or tryptophan. The D gene is left open where the match is weak.

d_gene,v_gene,j_gene,CDR3aa
NA,TRBV7-3,TRBJ2-2,CASSLNKLGSTGELFF
TRBD1,TRBV12-3/TRBV12-4,TRBJ1-2,CASSLRTGYGYTF
TRBD1,TRBV7-3,TRBJ1-2,CASSLTSAGGDYGYTF
TRBD2,TRBV12-3/TRBV12-4,TRBJ2-3,CASSLREADTQYF
NA,TRBV11-2,TRBJ2-3,CASSPRSGQGTDTQYF
NA,TRBV9,TRBJ1-6,CASGPMGGTYNSPLHF
NA,TRBV11-1,TRBJ1-1,CASSFSDRMNTEAFF
TRBD1,TRBV7-2,TRBJ1-3,CASSSQTGAGNTIYF
NA,TRBV10-3,TRBJ2-3,CAISESPNLSTDTQYF
NA,TRBV5-1,TRBJ1-2,CASTLGGSFYGYTF
NA,TRBV5-1,TRBJ2-3,CASSRVRLDTQYF
NA,TRBV15,TRBJ1-4,CATSRDQGGHEKLFF
TRBD1,TRBV6-6,TRBJ2-1,CASTDWRQGAYNEQFF
TRBD1,TRBV18,TRBJ1-1,CASSQDRGMTEAFF
TRBD1,TRBV18,TRBJ1-5,CASSPRGQEYQPQHF
NA,TRBV5-5,TRBJ2-5,CASSLLAGETQYF
TRBD1,TRBV30,TRBJ1-2,CAPRTGSGYGYTF
NA,TRBV19,TRBJ2-4,CASSIVSSTGRDIQYF
NA,TRBV7-2,TRBJ2-5,CASSLAGLSETQYF
NA,TRBV5-1,TRBJ2-1,CASSPEPGVGSYNEQFF
NA,TRBV11-2,TRBJ2-2,CASSEGRDGELFF